A single T cell receptor beta chain is shown here with its context. These data come from a study of identical twins. TCRdb passed the 5' RACE reads through MiXCR, listing each CDR3 protein once. This sample has about 690,000 distinct CDR3 sequences, with 6% to 6.5% found just once. CDR1 is SGHRS, CDR2 YFSETQ, per germline. V dropped 0 bases and J dropped 6; count of bases not matched to a gene: 2. The CDR3 length is 15 residues. The sample was naive T cells sorted from blood. The V call is TRBV5-1, the J call TRBJ1-5; 11 nucleotides agree with TRBD1. The origin of this receptor is a man younger than 30 in good health. The CDR3 region has the DNA TGCGCCAGCAGCTTGGAAGGGACAGGGGGTCAGCCCCAGCATTTT. Amino acids: CASSLEGTGGQPQHF. Variable domain in full (rest from reference TRBV5-1 and TRBJ1-5): KAGVTQTPRYLIKTRGQQVTLSCSPISGHRSVSWYQQTPGQGLQFLFEYFSETQRNKGNFPGRFSGRQFSNSRSEMNVSTLELGDSALYLCASSLEGTGGQPQHFGDGTRLSIL.